The clone carrying this TCR beta chain occurred a few times. This sample was included in a study of tumor-infiltrating lymphocytes in localized non-small cell lung cancer. The V end was cut by 0 bases, the J end by 1 base, with 10 bases between. The CDR3 is made up of 16 amino acids. Germline V lookup: CDR1 LNHDA, CDR2 SQIVND (reference sequence). The protocol was immunoSEQ multiplex PCR, while the TCRdb copy is restricted to in-frame clones and leaves out a portion. The table records roughly 5,400 clones, approximately 66% of them present only once. The V call is TRBV19, the J call TRBJ1-5, with D maybe TRBD1 (5 bases). The TCR sequence derives from a human donor with non-small cell lung cancer. The sample was uninvolved lung tissue not adjacent to the tumor. The CDR3 loop reads CASSIDPGSSNQPQHF. CDR3 coding DNA: TGTGCCAGTAGTATAGATCCAGGGTCGAGCAATCAGCCCCAGCATTTT.